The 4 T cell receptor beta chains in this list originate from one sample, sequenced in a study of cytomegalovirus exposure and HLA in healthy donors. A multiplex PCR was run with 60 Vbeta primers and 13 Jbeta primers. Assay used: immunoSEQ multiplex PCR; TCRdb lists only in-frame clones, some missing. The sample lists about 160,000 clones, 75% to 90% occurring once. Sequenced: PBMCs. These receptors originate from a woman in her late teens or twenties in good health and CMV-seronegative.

The CDR3 spells CASSAGGETQYF. CDR3 coding DNA: TGTGCCAGCAGCGCAGGGGGAGAGACCCAGTACTTC. This chain joins TRBV7-9 and TRBJ2-5; 7 positions match TRBD1. In germline, CDR1 is SEHNR, CDR2 FQNEAQ (reference sequence). The CDR3 length is 12 residues. Trimming removed 5 bases from V and 4 bases from J; junction bases left unmatched: 1.

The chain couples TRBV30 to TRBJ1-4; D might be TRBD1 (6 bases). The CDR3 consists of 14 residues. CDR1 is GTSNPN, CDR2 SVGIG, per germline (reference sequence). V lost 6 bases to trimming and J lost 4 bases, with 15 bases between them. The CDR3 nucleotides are TGTGCCTGCAGTATGTGGGGGCTTAATGAAAAACTGTTTTTT. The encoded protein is CACSMWGLNEKLFF. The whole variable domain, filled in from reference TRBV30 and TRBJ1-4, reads SQTIHQWPATLVQPVGSPLSLECTVEGTSNPNLYWYRQAAGRGLQLLFYSVGIGQISSEVPQNLSASRPQDRQFILSSKKLLLSDSGFYLCACSMWGLNEKLFFGSGTQLSVL.

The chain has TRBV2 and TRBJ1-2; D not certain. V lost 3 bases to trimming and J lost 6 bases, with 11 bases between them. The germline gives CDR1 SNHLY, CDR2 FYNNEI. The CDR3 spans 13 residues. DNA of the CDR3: TGTGCCAGCAGTGACGACCACGGGGATGGCTACACCTTC. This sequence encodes CASSDDHGDGYTF.

The CDR3, as DNA: TGTGCCAGCAGTTCCACTTATTCGGCTAGCTGGAAAGAGACCCAGTACTTC. Translated: CASSSTYSASWKETQYF. The chain employs TRBV27 and TRBJ2-5, with a weak D call TRBD2 (5 bases). Trimming stripped 4 bases from V and 3 bases from J, with 21 bases between. This CDR3 comprises 17 residues. Germline loops: CDR1 MNHEY, CDR2 SMNVEV (reference sequence).